This paragraph reports one T cell receptor beta chain. Its antigen is unknown. A junction boundary mismatches the germline segment, possibly from a read error. Primed by a sample-barcoded 5' primer and a J-beta primer mix, a second PCR proceeded for 7 to 11 cycles. TCRdb reprocessed the 5' RACE reads with MiXCR, giving one entry per CDR3 protein. The sample carries hundreds of thousands of distinct CDR3 sequences, over 20% recorded once. The sample is drawn from a study of blood T cells in healthy people across ages. Study results and caveats: Conclusively comparing naive with antigen-experienced cells was impossible with unsorted PBMCs.

This CDR3 comprises 15 residues. From germline, CDR1 is KGHSH and CDR2 LQKENI. This sequence joins TRBV18 and TRBJ2-1, with 12 bases aligning to TRBD2. The source of this sequence is a man aged 65 to 85 in good health. Sequencing input: blood. This CDR3 reads CASSELAGGYNEQFF. For the CDR3, the DNA is TGTGCTAGCTCAGAACTAGCGGGAGGTTACAATGAGCAGTTCTTC.